The rows below give T cell receptor beta chains drawn from one sample of a study of blood T cell repertoires in COVID-19. Using immunoSEQ multiplex PCR, the repertoire was profiled, and TCRdb retains in-frame clones only, with some absent. The sample consists of 200,000 to 250,000 clones, approximately 85% of them appearing once. Sequencing was carried out using peripheral blood. These receptors were taken from a woman between 65 and 79 years old with COVID-19, enrolled during active disease. Both conserved end residues are part of each CDR3. A D gene is named only where the DNA matches it firmly. Only some rows state a clone size, as once, few, many or a class for expanded clones.

TRBV4-3	.	.	TRBJ2-3	CASSLKGLRGTDTQYF	TGCGCCAGCAGCCTCAAGGGGCTAAGAGGCACAGATACGCAGTATTTT
TRBV7-2	.	TRBD1	TRBJ1-5	CASSRQGALGQPQHF	TGTGCCAGCAGCAGACAGGGGGCGCTCGGGCAGCCCCAGCATTTT
TRBV6-4	.	.	TRBJ2-2	CASSVQAFTGELFF	TGTGCCAGCTCCGTCCAGGCGTTCACCGGGGAGCTGTTTTTT
TRBV6-5	.	TRBD1	TRBJ2-2	CASKGQGAGELFF	TGTGCCAGCAAAGGACAGGGGGCCGGGGAGCTGTTTTTT
TRBV6-6	.	.	TRBJ1-5	CASSLRENQPQHF	TGTGCCAGCAGTTTACGGGAGAATCAGCCCCAGCATTTT
TRBV11-2	once	.	TRBJ1-2	CASSLAPTPNYGYTF	TGTGCCAGCAGCTTAGCCCCGACACCAAACTATGGCTACACCTTC
TRBV4-2	few	TRBD1	TRBJ1-2	CASSRTGNLYGYTF	TGTGCCAGCAGTCGGACAGGGAACCTCTATGGCTACACCTTC
TRBV16	once	TRBD1	TRBJ1-5	CASSQFRLETGRQSGNQPQHF	TGTGCCAGCAGCCAATTTAGGCTCGAGACAGGGAGGCAGTCGGGCAATCAGCCCCAGCATTTT
TRBV9	.	.	TRBJ2-2	CASSPRGGFPNTGELFF	TGTGCCAGCAGCCCGAGGGGGGGATTTCCTAACACCGGGGAGCTGTTTTTT
TRBV3-1/TRBV3-2	.	TRBD2	TRBJ2-2	CASSLLAGGPGELFF	TGTGCCAGCAGCCTTCTAGCGGGGGGGCCCGGGGAGCTGTTTTTT
TRBV18	.	TRBD1	TRBJ1-1	CASSQGAMRDTEAFF	TGTGCCAGCTCACAGGGGGCGATGAGAGACACTGAAGCTTTCTTT
TRBV7-2	.	TRBD2	TRBJ2-3	CASSAELAGGADTQYF	TGTGCCAGCAGCGCCGAACTAGCGGGGGGAGCAGATACGCAGTATTTT
TRBV6-5	.	TRBD1	TRBJ1-2	CASSTQGGYGYTF	TGTGCCAGCAGTACACAGGGGGGTTATGGCTACACCTTC
TRBV10-3	.	TRBD1	TRBJ1-1	CAIRPGTGLVTEAFF	TGTGCCATCAGGCCCGGGACAGGGTTGGTCACTGAAGCTTTCTTT
TRBV30	.	TRBD1	TRBJ1-4	CAWGPGQANEKLFF	TGTGCCTGGGGACCGGGACAGGCTAATGAAAAACTGTTTTTT
TRBV4-2	once	.	TRBJ1-1	CASSQGLQHTEAFF	TGTGCCAGCAGCCAAGGGCTACAGCACACTGAAGCTTTCTTT
TRBV6-2/TRBV6-3	few	.	TRBJ2-3	CASSYLGLASAGTDTQYF	TGTGCCAGCAGTTACCTGGGGCTGGCTAGCGCCGGCACAGATACGCAGTATTTT